Detailed here is one TCR beta chain. The data were obtained in a study of T cells expressing NK-cell markers. The CDR3 loop spans 15 amino acids. In germline, CDR1 is MDHEN, CDR2 SYDVKM. TCRdb reanalyzed the 5' RACE reads and collapses them to one entry per CDR3 protein, without DNA. There are about 160,000 distinct CDR3 sequences in the sample, with roughly 21% held by the top ten. The V gene is TRBV28, the J gene TRBJ1-1; TCRdb outputs TRBD1, but without DNA this stays unchecked. The sequence was collected from a man aged 18-75 years in good health. Sequenced input: blood T cells: a sorted CD56 or NKG2C T cell subset, CD4+ or CD8+ T cells, or bulk PBMC T cells (not recorded which). CDR3: CASSSRGWTDTEAFF.